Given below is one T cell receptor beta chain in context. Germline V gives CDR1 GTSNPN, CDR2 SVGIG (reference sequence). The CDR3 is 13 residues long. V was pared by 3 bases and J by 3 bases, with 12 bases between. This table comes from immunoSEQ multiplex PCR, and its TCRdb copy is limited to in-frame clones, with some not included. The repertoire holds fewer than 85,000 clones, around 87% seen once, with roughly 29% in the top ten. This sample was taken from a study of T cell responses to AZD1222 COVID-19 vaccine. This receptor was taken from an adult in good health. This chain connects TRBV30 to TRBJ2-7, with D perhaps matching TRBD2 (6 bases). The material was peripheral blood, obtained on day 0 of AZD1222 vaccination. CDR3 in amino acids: CAWSPAGDYEQYF. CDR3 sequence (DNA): TGTGCCTGGAGCCCAGCGGGTGACTACGAGCAGTACTTC.